These 10 T cell receptor beta chains were sequenced from one sample in a study of CD8+ T cells in alopecia areata. The authors extracted RNA and reverse transcribed it into cDNA as the sequencing template. Profiling relied on immunoSEQ multiplex PCR, and the TCRdb table lists in-frame clones only, not all of them. The top ten hold under 5% of the sample, which has more than 100,000 clones, roughly three fifths seen once. The specimen was CD4+ T cells sorted from blood, collected at week 0. The source of these receptors is a human donor with alopecia areata.

The chain has TRBV5-1 and TRBJ2-7; TRBD1 matches 10 bases. The CDR3 length is 16 residues. The trim removed 2 bases at V and 4 bases at J, leaving 9 bases unmatched. CDR1 is SGHRS and CDR2 is YFSETQ in the germline V gene. The chain's CDR3 is CASSFDRGRGRYEQYF. The CDR3 DNA follows: TGCGCCAGCAGCTTTGACAGGGGGCGCGGGAGGTACGAGCAGTACTTC.

A few counts support this clone. The chain couples TRBV7-2 to TRBJ2-3, with 9 bases matching TRBD2. This CDR3 has 15 amino acids. CDR1 is SGHTA, CDR2 FQGNSA, per germline. V was clipped by 3 bases and J by 6 bases; unmatched bases: 7. CDR3 sequence reads: CASSFRRGGLDTQYF. For the CDR3, the DNA is TGTGCCAGCAGCTTCAGGCGGGGGGGCCTTGATACGCAGTATTTT.

This CDR3 reads CASSLRTSRNEQFF. The DNA for the CDR3 is TGTGCCAGTAGTTTACGGACTAGTCGGAATGAGCAGTTCTTC. V and J are TRBV19 and TRBJ2-1; 7 bases fit TRBD2. The germline gives CDR1 LNHDA, CDR2 SQIVND (reference sequence). The V segment lost 5 bases and the J segment 7 bases; nucleotides outside the gene matches: 8. This CDR3 has 14 amino acids.

The chain links TRBV5-1 to TRBJ2-1; D possibly corresponds to TRBD1 (5 bases). V lost 7 bases and J lost 2, with 16 bases in between. The CDR3 spans 15 residues. Germline assignment: CDR1 SGHRS and CDR2 YFSETQ. CDR3: CASSGREGTYNEQFF. The CDR3 DNA is TGCGCCAGCTCGGGCAGGGAAGGAACCTACAATGAGCAGTTCTTC. The complete variable domain, with remaining parts taken from reference TRBV5-1 and TRBJ2-1, reads KAGVTQTPRYLIKTRGQQVTLSCSPISGHRSVSWYQQTPGQGLQFLFEYFSETQRNKGNFPGRFSGRQFSNSRSEMNVSTLELGDSALYLCASSGREGTYNEQFFGPGTRLTVL.

The chain combines TRBV5-4 with TRBJ2-5, with 9 bases aligning to TRBD1. CDR1 SGHNT and CDR2 YYREEE come from the germline V gene (reference sequence). The CDR3 spans 16 residues. The V and J ends lost 2 bases and 7 bases, in that order; junction bases with no gene match: 12. Written as DNA, the CDR3 is TGTGCCAGCAGCTTTATCCCGGACAGGGGCTTCGGGACCCAGTACTTC. Its translation is CASSFIPDRGFGTQYF.

This clone has a handful of counts. V gene TRBV27 combines with J gene TRBJ2-7; possibly TRBD1 for D (5 bases). The V end lost 3 bases, the J end lost 4 bases, and 13 bases lay between the germline ends. Germline V lookup: CDR1 MNHEY, CDR2 SMNVEV (reference sequence). This CDR3 region has 14 residues. The CDR3 coding sequence is TGTGCCAGCAGTTTTAAGAATCCAGGGTACGAGCAGTACTTC. This translates into CASSFKNPGYEQYF.

This clone was picked up one time. The chain employs TRBV7-9 and TRBJ2-7; D is unclear. The CDR3 consists of 14 residues. V was clipped by 1 base and J by 0 bases, with 7 bases between them. Germline V gene lookup returns CDR1 SEHNR and CDR2 FQNEAQ (reference sequence). CDR3 DNA sequence: TGTGCCAGCAGCTTAGAGGGCAACTCCTACGAGCAGTACTTC. Translation gives CASSLEGNSYEQYF.

This clone was found a few times. The V call is TRBV5-4, the J call TRBJ2-1, with 7 bases matching TRBD1. There are 16 residues in the CDR3. Germline V lookup: CDR1 SGHNT, CDR2 YYREEE (reference sequence). Germline trimming cut 0 bases from V and 1 base from J; bases unmatched to any gene: 4. CDR3 protein: CASSLDRGMSYNEQFF. The DNA for the CDR3 is TGTGCCAGCAGCTTGGACAGGGGCATGTCCTACAATGAGCAGTTCTTC.

As DNA, the CDR3 is TGTGCCAGCAGTCAGACAGGGTTGCCTGCCCGTGAAGCTTTCTTT. Protein product: CASSQTGLPAREAFF. The rearrangement links TRBV6-5 to TRBJ1-1; the match to TRBD1 covers 7 bases. CDR3 length: 15 amino acids. V trimming: 5 bases; J trimming: 7 bases; junction bases outside the gene matches: 13. From germline, CDR1 is MNHEY and CDR2 SVGAGI.

CDR3 nucleotides: TGTGCCAGCAACACATTAGGGACAGAGGATCGCGAGCAGTACTTC. This sequence encodes CASNTLGTEDREQYF. The V call is TRBV28, the J call TRBJ2-7; 7 positions agree with TRBD1. CDR1 is MDHEN and CDR2 is SYDVKM in the germline V gene. The CDR3 extends over 15 amino acids. V shed 7 bases, J shed 6 bases, and the junction held 15 bases outside the gene matches.